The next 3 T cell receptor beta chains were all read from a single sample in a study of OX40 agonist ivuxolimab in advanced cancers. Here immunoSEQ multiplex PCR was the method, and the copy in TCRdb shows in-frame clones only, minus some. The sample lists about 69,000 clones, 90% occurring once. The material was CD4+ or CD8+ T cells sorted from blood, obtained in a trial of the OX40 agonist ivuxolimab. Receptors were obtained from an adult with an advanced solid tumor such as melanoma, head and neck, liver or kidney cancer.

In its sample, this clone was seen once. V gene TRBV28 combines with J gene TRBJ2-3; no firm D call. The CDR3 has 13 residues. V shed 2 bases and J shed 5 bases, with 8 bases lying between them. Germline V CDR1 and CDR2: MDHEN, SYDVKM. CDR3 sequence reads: CASSLPLRDTQYF. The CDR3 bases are TGTGCCAGCAGTTTACCCCTCCGAGATACGCAGTATTTT. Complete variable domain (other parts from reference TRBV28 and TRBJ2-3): DVKVTQSSRYLVKRTGEKVFLECVQDMDHENMFWYRQDPGLGLRLIYFSYDVKMKEKGDIPEGYSVSREKKERFSLILESASTNQTSMYLCASSLPLRDTQYFGPGTRLTVL.

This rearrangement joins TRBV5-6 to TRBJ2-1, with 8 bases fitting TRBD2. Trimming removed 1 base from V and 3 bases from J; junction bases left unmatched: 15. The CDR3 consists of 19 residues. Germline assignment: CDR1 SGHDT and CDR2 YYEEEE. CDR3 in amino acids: CASSLTSPLERENYNEQFF. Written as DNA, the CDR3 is TGTGCCAGCAGCTTGACCTCGCCTCTGGAGCGGGAGAACTACAATGAGCAGTTCTTC.

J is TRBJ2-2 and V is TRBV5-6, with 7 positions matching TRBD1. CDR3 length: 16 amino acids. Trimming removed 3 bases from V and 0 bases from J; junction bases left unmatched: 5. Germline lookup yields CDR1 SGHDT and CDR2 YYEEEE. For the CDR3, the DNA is TGTGCCAGCAGCTCGCCGGGACAGACGAACACCGGGGAGCTGTTTTTT. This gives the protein CASSSPGQTNTGELFF.